This T cell receptor (beta chain) was sequenced in a study of PD-1 blockade in mismatch repair-deficient tumors. The J segment lost 6 bases and the V segment lost 2 bases, leaving 8 bases of the junction unmatched. The CDR3 covers 15 residues. CDR1 MGHRA and CDR2 YSYEKL come from the germline V gene. Repertoires were generated with immunoSEQ multiplex PCR, while TCRdb's copy carries only in-frame clones and drops some. The profile shows 100,000 to 150,000 clones, more than 85% of them singletons. The source is an adult with mismatch repair-deficient cancer. The V call is TRBV4-1, the J call TRBJ2-5; the match to TRBD1 covers 8 bases. The sample consisted of peripheral blood, taken 44 weeks after starting pembrolizumab. The CDR3 coding sequence is TGCGCCAGCAGCCAACCAAGACAGGGGATGAAGACCCAGTACTTC. Translation gives CASSQPRQGMKTQYF.